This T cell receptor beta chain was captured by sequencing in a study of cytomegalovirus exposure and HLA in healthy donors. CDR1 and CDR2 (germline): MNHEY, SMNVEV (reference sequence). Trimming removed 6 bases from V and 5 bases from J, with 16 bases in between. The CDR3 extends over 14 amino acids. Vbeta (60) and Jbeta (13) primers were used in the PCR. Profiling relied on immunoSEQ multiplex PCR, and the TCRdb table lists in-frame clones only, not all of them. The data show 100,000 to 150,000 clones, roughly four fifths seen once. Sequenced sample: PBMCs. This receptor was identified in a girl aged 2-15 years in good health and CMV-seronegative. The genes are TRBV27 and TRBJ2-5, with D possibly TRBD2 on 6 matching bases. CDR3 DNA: TGTGCCAGCAGCCCCCCGGGGGACGGGGAGACCCAGTACTTC. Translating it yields CASSPPGDGETQYF.